These 24 T cell receptor beta chains originate from one sample sequenced in a study of blood T cell repertoires in COVID-19. Repertoires were generated with immunoSEQ multiplex PCR, while TCRdb's copy carries only in-frame clones and drops some. The sample lists around 270,000 clones, 91% seen once, with approximately 2.6% in the top ten. The sample consisted of peripheral blood. These receptors were obtained from a young adult with COVID-19, enrolled during active disease.

The CDR3 protein is CASSISGNSGNTIYF. CDR3 bases: TGTGCCAGTAGTATTTCGGGAAACTCTGGAAACACCATATATTTT. The chain carries TRBV19 and TRBJ1-3; unclear D gene. CDR3 length: 15 amino acids. CDR1 LNHDA and CDR2 SQIVND come from the germline V gene (reference sequence). The ends were cut back, 3 bases at V and 0 bases at J, with 9 bases in the middle.

The J gene is TRBJ2-3, the V gene TRBV2, with TRBD1 matching over 10 bases. J was trimmed by 4 bases and V by 6 bases; bases with no gene match: 7. The CDR3 covers 15 residues. Germline lookup yields CDR1 SNHLY and CDR2 FYNNEI. This chain's CDR3 is CASSTGQGRADTQYF. CDR3 coding DNA: TGTGCCAGCAGCACGGGACAGGGGAGGGCAGATACGCAGTATTTT.

This clone has a single count. This chain uses TRBV18 with TRBJ2-7; perhaps TRBD1 as D (6 bases). This CDR3 spans 14 amino acids. Germline V CDR1 and CDR2: KGHSH, LQKENI. V was cut by 3 bases and J by 0 bases, with 9 bases left in between. The CDR3 spells CASSPDSYSYEQYF. The CDR3 DNA reads as TGTGCCAGCTCACCGGACAGTTACTCCTACGAGCAGTACTTC.

This chain uses TRBV6-5 with TRBJ2-5; 7 bases map to TRBD2. The V segment lost 10 bases and the J segment 1 base; nucleotides outside the gene matches: 12. Germline CDR1 is MNHEY and CDR2 is SVGAGI. This CDR3 region has 15 residues. The CDR3 protein is CATRRSGGTQETQYF. CDR3 nucleotide sequence: TGTGCCACCAGGCGCTCGGGGGGAACCCAAGAGACCCAGTACTTC.

V and J are TRBV13 and TRBJ2-1, with D perhaps TRBD2 (5 bases). The CDR3 sequence is 16 residues long. Trimming took 2 bases from V and 8 from J, leaving 19 bases between them. Germline V lookup: CDR1 PRHDT, CDR2 FYEKMQ (reference sequence). CDR3 sequence (DNA): TGTGCCAGCAGCTTAAGGCGGGCACCACCGACGGATGAGCAGTTCTTC. It specifies CASSLRRAPPTDEQFF.

The chain recombines TRBV12-3 or TRBV12-4 with TRBJ1-4, with D unclear. The V and J ends lost 3 bases and 7 bases respectively, with 9 bases between them. The CDR3 length is 13 residues. As DNA, the CDR3 is TGTGCCAGCAGTTTTGGCGGAGGTGAAAAACTGTTTTTT. Protein sequence: CASSFGGGEKLFF.

V is TRBV12-3 or TRBV12-4 and J is TRBJ1-1; unclear D gene. The CDR3 extends over 12 amino acids. Trimming took off 6 bases at V and 3 bases at J, with 8 bases between the two ends. CDR3 bases: TGTGCCAGCAGCCCCGGAGACACTGAAGCTTTCTTT. Translating gives CASSPGDTEAFF.

The V call is TRBV2, the J call TRBJ2-5; a possible D gene is TRBD2 (6 bases). The length of the CDR3 is 15 residues. The germline V and J ends were trimmed by 8 bases and 3 bases, with 19 bases remaining between them. Germline CDR1 and CDR2: SNHLY and FYNNEI. The CDR3 coding sequence is TGTGCCAGCTCTAGGTGGGGTCAGCGGGAAGAGACCCAGTACTTC. Translating it yields CASSRWGQREETQYF.

J is TRBJ1-1 and V is TRBV21-1; the table's D call, TRBD1, was not checked against the DNA. TRBV21-1 is reported as a pseudogene. The CDR3 length is 14 residues. DNA of the CDR3: TGTGCCAGCAGCAATGGGGACAGCTTAACTGAAGCTTTCTTT. Encoded protein: CASSNGDSLTEAFF.

The chain is built from TRBV19 and TRBJ1-5; no clear D. The V gene's germline CDR1 is LNHDA and CDR2 SQIVND (reference sequence). V shed 2 bases and J shed 0 bases, with 11 bases lying between them. The CDR3 has 16 residues. The CDR3 reads CASSIWQAHSNQPQHF. The CDR3, as DNA: TGTGCCAGTAGTATATGGCAGGCGCATAGCAATCAGCCCCAGCATTTT.

J is TRBJ2-7 and V is TRBV14, with 8 nucleotides matching TRBD1. Germline-derived CDR1 and CDR2 are SGHDN and FVKESK. Trimming removed 3 bases from V and 3 bases from J; junction bases left unmatched: 7. The CDR3 spans 15 residues. CDR3 region: CASSQATGQVYEQYF. As DNA, the CDR3 is TGTGCCAGCAGCCAGGCCACGGGACAGGTCTACGAGCAGTACTTC. Looking up the rest from reference TRBV14 and TRBJ2-7 gives the full variable domain: EAGVTQFPSHSVIEKGQTVTLRCDPISGHDNLYWYRRVMGKEIKFLLHFVKESKQDESGMPNNRFLAERTGGTYSTLKVQPAELEDSGVYFCASSQATGQVYEQYFGPGTRLTVT.

The chain recombines TRBV11-2 with TRBJ2-7; a possible D gene is TRBD1 (6 bases). The V gene lost 4 bases and the J gene lost 6 bases, with 19 bases spanning the gap. CDR1 is SGHAT and CDR2 is FQNNGV in the germline V gene. There are 15 residues in the CDR3. The CDR3 region has the DNA TGTGCCAGCAGCTCCCTCCGGACAGACTATTTCGAGCAGTACTTC. Its protein is CASSSLRTDYFEQYF.

The J gene is TRBJ1-4, the V gene TRBV15, with TRBD1 matching over 7 bases. The length of the CDR3 is 17 residues. The germline CDR1 and CDR2 sequences are LNHNV and YYDKDF (reference sequence). Unmatched junction bases numbered 9, after V lost 5 bases and J lost 0 bases. The chain's CDR3 is CATSSEIGTATNEKLFF. The CDR3 nucleotides read TGTGCCACCAGCTCAGAGATTGGGACAGCAACTAATGAAAAACTGTTTTTT. The full variable domain, completed using reference TRBV15 and TRBJ1-4, is DAMVIQNPRYQVTQFGKPVTLSCSQTLNHNVMYWYQQKSSQAPKLLFHYYDKDFNNEADTPDNFQSRRPNTSFCFLDIRSPGLGDTAMYLCATSSEIGTATNEKLFFGSGTQLSVL.

The chain carries TRBV4-1 and TRBJ1-6, with D hard to call. The germline V gene encodes CDR1 MGHRA and CDR2 YSYEKL. The CDR3 has 15 amino acids. V was shortened by 0 bases and J by 12 bases, with 15 bases between the two germline ends. The CDR3 nucleotides are TGCGCCAGCAGCCAAGAGGAGAACGGATTAGGACCCCTCCACTTT. Amino acid sequence: CASSQEENGLGPLHF.

CDR3 sequence (DNA): TGCGCCAGCAGATTAGCGGGGATCTCCACCGAGCAGTACTTC. Translation: CASRLAGISTEQYF. This chain links TRBV5-1 with TRBJ2-7; 8 bases are shared with TRBD2. With V trimmed by 5 bases and J by 6 bases, 10 bases remained unmatched. Germline CDR1 and CDR2: SGHRS and YFSETQ. This CDR3 comprises 14 residues.

This chain joins TRBV12-5 and TRBJ1-2; D is perhaps TRBD1 (6 bases). Germline V gives CDR1 LGHNT, CDR2 FRNRAP. Trimming removed 2 bases at V and 8 bases at J, with 21 bases between. This CDR3 has 16 residues. The CDR3 sequence is CASGLSGVAGEWGYTF. The DNA for the CDR3 is TGTGCTAGTGGTTTGTCAGGGGTGGCAGGGGAGTGGGGCTACACCTTC.

The sample holds one count of this clone. J is TRBJ2-1 and V is TRBV27; tentative D call: TRBD1 (6 bases). V dropped 7 bases and J dropped 8 bases, with 21 bases sitting between them. The CDR3 spans 15 residues. CDR1 is MNHEY and CDR2 is SMNVEV in the germline V gene (reference sequence). DNA for the CDR3: TGTGCCAGCACTCTCGGGCAGGGGTATAGAGATGAGCAGTTCTTC. It encodes CASTLGQGYRDEQFF.

The chain is built from TRBV19 and TRBJ1-1; D uncertain. Trimming stripped 4 bases from V and 0 bases from J, with 9 bases between. This CDR3 region has 14 residues. The V gene's germline CDR1 is LNHDA and CDR2 SQIVND (reference sequence). For the CDR3, the DNA is TGTGCCAGTAGTAATCGTCAGATGAACACTGAAGCTTTCTTT. Translating it yields CASSNRQMNTEAFF.

The gene calls are TRBV18 and TRBJ2-5; 9 nucleotides line up with TRBD1. The trim removed 3 bases at V and 2 bases at J, leaving 10 bases unmatched. There are 17 residues in the CDR3. CDR1 KGHSH and CDR2 LQKENI come from the germline V gene. CDR3 in amino acids: CASSPGTGFGLQETQYF. CDR3 sequence (DNA): TGTGCCAGCTCACCCGGGACAGGGTTTGGACTACAAGAGACCCAGTACTTC.

This clone was found once. The same CDR3 also results from other DNA sequences found in this sample. The chain links TRBV5-1 to TRBJ2-2; 7 positions match TRBD2. The germline V gene encodes CDR1 SGHRS and CDR2 YFSETQ. This CDR3 contains 16 residues. J gave up 5 bases and V 3 bases, and 10 bases lay outside the gene matches. The CDR3 sequence is CASSSRLAGVTGELFF. CDR3 sequence (DNA): TGCGCCAGCAGCTCCAGACTCGCGGGGGTTACCGGGGAGCTGTTTTTT.

The chain combines TRBV9 with TRBJ2-3; D is unclear. With 4 bases removed from V and 0 bases from J, the gap between germline ends came to 12 bases. The CDR3 is 15 residues long. CDR1 is SGDLS and CDR2 is YYNGEE in the germline V gene. CDR3 bases: TGTGCCAGCAGCATTTTTATAGCCAGCACAGATACGCAGTATTTT. Encoded protein: CASSIFIASTDTQYF.

A remark on this clone: The sample contains more than one DNA sequence encoding this CDR3. This rearrangement joins TRBV19 to TRBJ1-1, with a weak D call TRBD1 (6 bases). Germline values: CDR1 LNHDA, CDR2 SQIVND (reference sequence). V lost 5 bases to trimming and J lost 0 bases, with 10 bases between them. This CDR3 comprises 14 residues. CDR3 DNA sequence: TGTGCCAGTAGTCCCCAGGGGCTGAACACTGAAGCTTTCTTT. As protein: CASSPQGLNTEAFF.

The table lists this clone with a count of one. The chain employs TRBV28 and TRBJ1-4; 7 nucleotides match TRBD1. Per the germline V gene, CDR1 is MDHEN and CDR2 is SYDVKM. This CDR3 region has 13 residues. The junction had 8 bases not matched to a gene; V was cut back by 6 bases and J by 10 bases. Here the CDR3 reads CASRSTQGGKLFF. The CDR3 coding sequence is TGTGCCAGCAGATCTACTCAGGGGGGAAAACTGTTTTTT.

V usage is TRBV6-5 and J usage is TRBJ2-7; 8 nucleotides agree with TRBD2. With 6 bases clipped from V and 5 bases from J, the junction kept 6 bases outside the gene matches. The CDR3 is 13 residues long. Germline V lookup: CDR1 MNHEY, CDR2 SVGAGI. Here the CDR3 DNA reads TGTGCCAGCAGAGGACTAGCTTCACACGAGCAGTACTTC. Its translation: CASRGLASHEQYF.